The 25 T cell receptor beta chains presented below share a single source sample, sequenced in a study of T cell changes during pregnancy in multiple sclerosis. The method was immunoSEQ multiplex PCR; TCRdb's version includes in-frame clones alone and lacks a portion of them. The data show tens of thousands of clones, more than 90% seen once. This material consisted of peripheral blood, taken in the third trimester of pregnancy. These receptors were obtained from a female donor with multiple sclerosis, enrolled in a pregnancy study.

This chain joins TRBV30 and TRBJ2-7, with TRBD1 matching 8 bases. CDR1 and CDR2 (germline): GTSNPN, SVGIG (reference sequence). The length of the CDR3 is 14 residues. The J segment lost 1 base and the V segment lost 1 base, leaving 3 bases of the junction unmatched. The CDR3 region has the DNA TGTGCCTGGAGTGGCCGGGACAGGTCCTACGAGCAGTACTTC. It yields the protein CAWSGRDRSYEQYF.

The rearrangement links TRBV27 to TRBJ2-7; D remains ambiguous. Germline assignment: CDR1 MNHEY and CDR2 SMNVEV (reference sequence). The CDR3 length is 18 residues. Trimming removed 2 bases from V and 1 base from J, with 21 bases in between. DNA for the CDR3: TGTGCCAGCAGTTTACGCACACTAAATAATAAACTTTCCTACGAGCAGTACTTC. It is translated as CASSLRTLNNKLSYEQYF.

This clone has just a few counts. This chain joins TRBV2 and TRBJ2-6, with a weak D call TRBD2 (8 bases). The CDR3 has 18 residues. Germline CDR1 SNHLY, CDR2 FYNNEI. Trimming removed 7 bases from V and 0 bases from J, with 19 bases in between. CDR3: CASKRGSGGRSGANVLTF. For the CDR3, the DNA is TGTGCCAGCAAGCGGGGGTCAGGGGGACGCTCTGGGGCCAACGTCCTGACTTTC.

V is TRBV5-1 and J is TRBJ1-1; 8 bases are shared with TRBD1. This CDR3 spans 14 amino acids. The trim removed 1 base at V and 7 bases at J, leaving 6 bases unmatched. Germline V lookup: CDR1 SGHRS, CDR2 YFSETQ. In nucleotides, the CDR3 is TGCGCCAGCAGCTTGTCGGGACAGGTTGGTGAAGCTTTCTTT. The encoded protein is CASSLSGQVGEAFF.

A few counts support this clone. The chain uses TRBV13 and TRBJ1-1; 7 bases align to TRBD1. The ends lost 5 bases at V and 6 bases at J; junction bases unmatched: 6. Germline V gives CDR1 PRHDT, CDR2 FYEKMQ (reference sequence). CDR3 size: 13 residues. The CDR3 nucleotides read TGTGCCAGCAGCCCCCGACAGGGAGCTGAAGCTTTCTTT. Amino acids: CASSPRQGAEAFF. Using reference TRBV13 and TRBJ1-1 for the parts outside the CDR3, the full variable domain is AAGVIQSPRHLIKEKRETATLKCYPIPRHDTVYWYQQGPGQDPQFLISFYEKMQSDKGSIPDRFSAQQFSDYHSELNMSSLELGDSALYFCASSPRQGAEAFFGQGTRLTVV.

This rearrangement joins TRBV7-9 to TRBJ2-1; 10 nucleotides align to TRBD2. The ends lost 5 bases at V and 9 bases at J; junction bases unmatched: 13. Germline assignment: CDR1 SEHNR and CDR2 FQNEAQ (reference sequence). The CDR3 has 16 amino acids. The CDR3, as DNA: TGTGCCAGCAGCCTTTTAAGAGCGGGAGGGTCGGGTGAGCAGTTCTTC. It encodes CASSLLRAGGSGEQFF.

The chain carries TRBV5-5 and TRBJ1-1, with D perhaps matching TRBD1 (5 bases). V was cut by 0 bases and J by 1 base, with 10 bases left in between. Germline V gives CDR1 SGHKS, CDR2 YYEKEE (reference sequence). The CDR3 has 15 residues. The CDR3, as DNA: TGTGCCAGCAGCTTGGTATCCGGGGGGAACACTGAAGCTTTCTTT. Encoded protein: CASSLVSGGNTEAFF. Complete variable domain (other parts from reference TRBV5-5 and TRBJ1-1): DAGVTQSPTHLIKTRGQQVTLRCSPISGHKSVSWYQQVLGQGPQFIFQYYEKEERGRGNFPDRFSARQFPNYSSELNVNALLLGDSALYLCASSLVSGGNTEAFFGQGTRLTVV.

The rearrangement joins TRBV19 to TRBJ1-2; D is possibly TRBD1 (5 bases). The CDR3 is 13 residues long. CDR1 is LNHDA, CDR2 SQIVND, per germline (reference sequence). Trimming removed 5 bases at V and 8 bases at J, with 15 bases between. CDR3 DNA sequence: TGTGCCAGTAGTTCCCAAGGGGCTCGCGGCTACACCTTC. Residues: CASSSQGARGYTF.

V gene TRBV6-1 combines with J gene TRBJ2-7, with D possibly matching TRBD1 (5 bases). The CDR3 spans 14 residues. CDR1 MNHNS and CDR2 SASEGT come from the germline V gene. V was shortened by 8 bases and J by 2 bases, with 16 bases between the two germline ends. This chain's CDR3 is CASGNRQDPYEQYF. The CDR3 bases are TGTGCCAGCGGGAACAGGCAGGACCCCTACGAGCAGTACTTC.

The chain uses TRBV6-4 and TRBJ2-1; 14 positions match TRBD2. V shed 4 bases and J 5 bases; nucleotides not matched to a gene: 1. Germline V gene sequence: CDR1 MRHNA, CDR2 SNTAGT. The length of the CDR3 is 15 residues. The chain's CDR3 is CASSGTSGGNNEQFF. CDR3 bases: TGTGCCAGCAGTGGGACTAGCGGGGGGAACAATGAGCAGTTCTTC.

The chain recombines TRBV6-4 with TRBJ2-1; TRBD2 aligns across 9 bases. Germline loops: CDR1 MRHNA, CDR2 SNTAGT. CDR3 length: 16 residues. After removal of 3 bases from V and 7 bases from J, the junction contained 10 bases not matched to a gene. The CDR3 nucleotides read TGTGCCAGCAGTGAAGAATTGGCTAGCGGGAAGAATGAGCAGTTCTTC. Translation gives CASSEELASGKNEQFF.

This chain connects TRBV7-9 to TRBJ2-1; 7 bases agree with TRBD2. CDR3 length equals 17 residues. V gave up 4 bases and J gave up 6 bases; unmatched junction bases: 15. Germline CDR1 is SEHNR and CDR2 is FQNEAQ (reference sequence). CDR3 DNA sequence: TGTGCCAGCAGCTCCCATGGGGGACTACCGGACGGCAATGAGCAGTTCTTC. Its protein product is CASSSHGGLPDGNEQFF.

The chain uses TRBV30 and TRBJ1-6, with D possibly matching TRBD1 (6 bases). Trimming shortened V by 3 bases and J by 14 bases, and 17 bases separated the two germline ends. Germline-derived CDR1 and CDR2 are GTSNPN and SVGIG (reference sequence). The CDR3 covers 13 residues. CDR3 DNA: TGTGCCTGGAGCCACCTACAGGGTGCGTCCCTCCACTTT. It translates to CAWSHLQGASLHF. Filled out from reference TRBV30 and TRBJ1-6, the complete variable domain reads SQTIHQWPATLVQPVGSPLSLECTVEGTSNPNLYWYRQAAGRGLQLLFYSVGIGQISSEVPQNLSASRPQDRQFILSSKKLLLSDSGFYLCAWSHLQGASLHFGNGTRLTVT.

For the CDR3, the DNA is TGTGCCAGCAGCGCCAGAGGACTAGCGGGAGGGCAGCCCTTCTCCTACGAGCAGTACTTC. It is translated as CASSARGLAGGQPFSYEQYF. V and J are TRBV7-8 and TRBJ2-7, with TRBD2 identical over 15 bases. In germline, CDR1 is SGHVS, CDR2 FQNEAQ. V lost 5 bases and J lost 0; bases outside the gene matches: 14. The CDR3 consists of 20 residues.

The rearrangement links TRBV11-1 to TRBJ2-5; TRBD1 matches at 12 bases. Germline assignment: CDR1 SGHAT and CDR2 FQDESV (reference sequence). J gave up 5 bases and V 4 bases, and 8 bases lay outside the gene matches. This CDR3 region has 16 residues. The CDR3 DNA reads TGTGCCAGCAGCTCGCGGGACAGGGGGCGGCGGGAGACCCAGTACTTC. Translating gives CASSSRDRGRRETQYF. The whole variable domain, filled in from reference TRBV11-1 and TRBJ2-5, reads EAEVAQSPRYKITEKSQAVAFWCDPISGHATLYWYRQILGQGPELLVQFQDESVVDDSQLPKDRFSAERLKGVDSTLKIQPAELGDSAMYLCASSSRDRGRRETQYFGPGTRLLVL.

This CDR3 reads CAWVGGGQETQYF. The CDR3 coding sequence is TGTGCCTGGGTTGGGGGGGGGCAAGAGACCCAGTACTTC. The chain carries TRBV30 and TRBJ2-5, with 7 bases that match TRBD2. Trimming cost V 5 bases and J 2 bases; bases outside gene matches: 5. The germline V gene has CDR1 GTSNPN and CDR2 SVGIG (reference sequence). The CDR3 sequence is 13 residues long.

The V gene is TRBV28, the J gene TRBJ2-7, with D uncertain. The length of the CDR3 is 14 residues. Trimming left V 5 bases short and J 0 bases short, with 11 bases between. Germline V CDR1 and CDR2: MDHEN, SYDVKM. The CDR3 reads CASSGLRNSYEQYF. CDR3 in DNA: TGTGCCAGCAGTGGGCTTAGAAACTCCTACGAGCAGTACTTC.

The chain uses TRBV7-9 and TRBJ2-7; TRBD1 matches at 7 bases. The CDR3 loop spans 13 amino acids. Trimming took 4 bases from V and 2 from J; bases not matched to a gene: 2. Per the germline V gene, CDR1 is SEHNR and CDR2 is FQNEAQ (reference sequence). For the CDR3, the DNA is TGTGCCAGCAGCTGGGACAGAGCCTACGAGCAGTACTTC. It is translated as CASSWDRAYEQYF.

This chain links TRBV10-3 with TRBJ1-5, with 8 positions matching TRBD1. The CDR3 consists of 14 residues. The germline CDR1 and CDR2 sequences are ENHRY and SYGVKD. The V segment lost 10 bases and the J segment 2 bases; nucleotides outside the gene matches: 7. CDR3 sequence reads: CATSPGQGNQPQHF. Here the CDR3 DNA reads TGTGCCACGTCGCCGGGACAGGGCAATCAGCCCCAGCATTTT.

V is TRBV6-9 and J is TRBJ2-3; 7 bases line up with TRBD1. The germline V gene encodes CDR1 MNHGY and CDR2 SVAAGI. This CDR3 has 16 amino acids. V shed 6 bases, J shed 2 bases, and the junction held 11 bases outside the gene matches. The CDR3 region has the DNA TGTGCCAGCAGCCGTCCGGGACAGCAATTCACAGATACGCAGTATTTT. Translating gives CASSRPGQQFTDTQYF.

The table lists this clone with a few counts. V and J are TRBV5-5 and TRBJ1-2; a possible D gene is TRBD1 (6 bases). The CDR3 runs 14 residues. CDR1 and CDR2 from the germline V gene are SGHKS and YYEKEE (reference sequence). The V end was cut by 1 base, the J end by 7 bases, with 14 bases between. The CDR3: CASSLTGWNRGYTF. The CDR3 region has the DNA TGTGCCAGCAGCTTGACAGGGTGGAATCGTGGCTACACCTTC.

The chain couples TRBV5-1 to TRBJ1-2; D may be TRBD1 (5 bases). The CDR3 spans 13 residues. From germline, CDR1 is SGHRS and CDR2 YFSETQ. V shed 7 bases and J shed 4 bases, with 14 bases lying between them. This chain's CDR3 is CASQPTGGYGYTF. CDR3 nucleotide sequence: TGCGCCAGCCAACCCACGGGGGGCTATGGCTACACCTTC.

V usage is TRBV7-2 and J usage is TRBJ2-2; 11 positions match TRBD2. V was pared by 2 bases and J by 6 bases, with 5 bases of the junction left unmatched. CDR1 is SGHTA and CDR2 is FQGNSA in the germline V gene. The CDR3 totals 16 residues. For the CDR3, the DNA is TGTGCCAGCAGCTTATTTAGCGGGAGGGCCTCCGGGGAGCTGTTTTTT. This codes for CASSLFSGRASGELFF.

The gene calls are TRBV6-5 and TRBJ2-5; the match to TRBD1 covers 7 bases. V lost 5 bases to trimming and J lost 2 bases; unmatched junction nucleotides: 8. The CDR3 has 15 amino acids. Germline V lookup: CDR1 MNHEY, CDR2 SVGAGI. The CDR3 region has the DNA TGTGCCAGCAGTGCCTGGGGACAGTCGCAAGAGACCCAGTACTTC. Amino acids: CASSAWGQSQETQYF.

The V gene is TRBV5-1, the J gene TRBJ1-1; D unclear. This CDR3 is built from 13 residues. Trimming removed 7 bases at V and 4 bases at J, with 14 bases between. Germline-derived CDR1 and CDR2 are SGHRS and YFSETQ. The CDR3 nucleotides read TGCGCCAGCGGTAACCCGGAGGGCACTGAAGCTTTCTTT. Its protein is CASGNPEGTEAFF.